This TCR beta chain appears in the sequencing data of a study of response to subunit inactivated influenza vaccine. TCRdb used MiXCR to reprocess the RT-PCR reads, holding one entry per CDR3 protein. The sample contains 450,000 to 550,000 distinct CDR3 sequences, 25% of which appear only once. The CDR3 covers 17 residues. The J segment lost 1 base and the V segment lost 6 bases, leaving 10 bases of the junction unmatched. The germline CDR1 and CDR2 sequences are DFQATT and SNEGSKA (reference sequence). The receptor was isolated from a man over 45 who received an inactivated influenza vaccine. The specimen comprised CD4+ T cells sorted from PBMCs, sampled roughly 5 days after vaccination. The V gene is TRBV20-1, the J gene TRBJ2-4, with TRBD2 matching over 12 bases. The CDR3 region is CSALLAGGYLAKNIQYF. CDR3 coding DNA: TGCAGTGCCCTACTAGCGGGAGGCTACCTGGCCAAAAACATTCAGTACTTC.